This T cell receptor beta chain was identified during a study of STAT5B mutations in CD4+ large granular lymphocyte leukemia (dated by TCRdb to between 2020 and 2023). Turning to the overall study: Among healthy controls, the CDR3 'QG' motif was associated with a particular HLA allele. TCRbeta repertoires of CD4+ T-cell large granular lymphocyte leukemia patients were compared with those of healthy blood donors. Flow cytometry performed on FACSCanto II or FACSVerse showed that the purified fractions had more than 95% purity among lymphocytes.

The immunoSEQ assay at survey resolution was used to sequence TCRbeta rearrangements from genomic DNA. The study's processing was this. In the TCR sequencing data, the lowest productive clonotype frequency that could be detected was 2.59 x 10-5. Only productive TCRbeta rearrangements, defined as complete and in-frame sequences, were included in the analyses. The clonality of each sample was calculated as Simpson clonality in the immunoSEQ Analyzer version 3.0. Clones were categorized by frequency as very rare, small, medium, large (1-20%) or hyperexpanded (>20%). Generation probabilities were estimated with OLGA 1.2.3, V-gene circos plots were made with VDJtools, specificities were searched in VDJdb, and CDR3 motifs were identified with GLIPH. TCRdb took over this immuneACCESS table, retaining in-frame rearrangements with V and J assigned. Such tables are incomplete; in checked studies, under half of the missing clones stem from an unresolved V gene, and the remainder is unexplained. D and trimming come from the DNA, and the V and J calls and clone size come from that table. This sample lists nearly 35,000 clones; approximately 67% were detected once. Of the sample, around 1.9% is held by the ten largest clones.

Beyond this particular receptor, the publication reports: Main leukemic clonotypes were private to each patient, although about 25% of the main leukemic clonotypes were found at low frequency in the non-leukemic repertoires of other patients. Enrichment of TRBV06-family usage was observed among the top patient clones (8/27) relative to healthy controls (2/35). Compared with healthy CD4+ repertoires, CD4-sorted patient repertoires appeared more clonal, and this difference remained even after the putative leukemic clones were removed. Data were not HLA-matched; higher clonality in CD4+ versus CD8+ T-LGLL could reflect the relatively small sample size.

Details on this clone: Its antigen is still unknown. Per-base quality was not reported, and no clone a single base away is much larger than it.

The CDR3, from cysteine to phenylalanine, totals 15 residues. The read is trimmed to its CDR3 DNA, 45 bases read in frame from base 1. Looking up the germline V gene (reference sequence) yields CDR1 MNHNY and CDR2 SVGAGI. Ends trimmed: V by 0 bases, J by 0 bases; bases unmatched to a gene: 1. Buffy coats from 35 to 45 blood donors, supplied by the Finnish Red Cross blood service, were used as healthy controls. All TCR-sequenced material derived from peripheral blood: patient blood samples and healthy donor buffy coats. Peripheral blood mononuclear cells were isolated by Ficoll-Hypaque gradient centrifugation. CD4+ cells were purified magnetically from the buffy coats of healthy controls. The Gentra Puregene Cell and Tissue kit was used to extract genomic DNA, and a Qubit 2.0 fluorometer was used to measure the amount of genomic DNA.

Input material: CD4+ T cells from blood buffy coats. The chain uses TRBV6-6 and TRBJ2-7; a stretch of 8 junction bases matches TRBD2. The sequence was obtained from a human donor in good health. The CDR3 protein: CASSYSSGGSYEQYF. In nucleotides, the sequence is TGTGCCAGCAGTTACTCCAGCGGGGGCTCCTACGAGCAGTACTTC.